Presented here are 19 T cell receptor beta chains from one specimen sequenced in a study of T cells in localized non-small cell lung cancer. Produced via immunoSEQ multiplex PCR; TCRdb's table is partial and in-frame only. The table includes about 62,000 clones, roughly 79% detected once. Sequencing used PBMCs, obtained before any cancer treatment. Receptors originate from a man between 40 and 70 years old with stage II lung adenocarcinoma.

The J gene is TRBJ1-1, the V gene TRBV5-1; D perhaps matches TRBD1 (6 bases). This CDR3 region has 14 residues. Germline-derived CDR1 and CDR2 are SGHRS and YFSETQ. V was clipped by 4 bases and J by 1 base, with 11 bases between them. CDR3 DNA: TGCGCCAGCAGCACTGGACAGCCGAACACTGAAGCTTTCTTT. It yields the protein CASSTGQPNTEAFF.

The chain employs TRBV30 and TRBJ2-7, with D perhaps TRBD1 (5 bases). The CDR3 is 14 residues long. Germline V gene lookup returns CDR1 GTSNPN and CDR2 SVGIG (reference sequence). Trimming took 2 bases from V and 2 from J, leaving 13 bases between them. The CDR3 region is CAWSLGVGAYEQYF. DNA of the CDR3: TGTGCCTGGAGTTTAGGGGTAGGGGCCTACGAGCAGTACTTC.

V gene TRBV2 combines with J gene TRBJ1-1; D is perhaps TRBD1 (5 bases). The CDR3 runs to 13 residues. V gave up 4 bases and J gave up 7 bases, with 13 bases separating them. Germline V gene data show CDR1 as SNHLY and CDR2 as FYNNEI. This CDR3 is CASSGQGSGEAFF. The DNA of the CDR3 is TGTGCCAGCAGTGGGCAGGGTAGCGGTGAAGCTTTCTTT. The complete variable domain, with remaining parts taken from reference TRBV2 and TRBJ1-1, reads EPEVTQTPSHQVTQMGQEVILRCVPISNHLYFYWYRQILGQKVEFLVSFYNNEISEKSEIFDDQFSVERPDGSNFTLKIRSTKLEDSAMYFCASSGQGSGEAFFGQGTRLTVV.

The CDR3 sequence: CASSGTSYEQYF. The DNA of the CDR3 is TGTGCCAGCAGCGGGACCTCCTACGAGCAGTACTTC. V usage is TRBV5-4 and J usage is TRBJ2-7; the D call may be TRBD1 or TRBD2 (5 bases each). V was cut by 4 bases and J by 0 bases, with 5 bases left in between. CDR1 is SGHNT, CDR2 YYREEE, per germline (reference sequence). The CDR3 has 12 residues.

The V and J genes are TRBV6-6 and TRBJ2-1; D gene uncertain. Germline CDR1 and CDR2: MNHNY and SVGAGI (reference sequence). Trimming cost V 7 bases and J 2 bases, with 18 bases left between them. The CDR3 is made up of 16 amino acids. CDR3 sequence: CASTNRVTEAYNEQFF. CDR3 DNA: TGTGCCAGCACCAACCGCGTGACTGAAGCCTACAATGAGCAGTTCTTC.

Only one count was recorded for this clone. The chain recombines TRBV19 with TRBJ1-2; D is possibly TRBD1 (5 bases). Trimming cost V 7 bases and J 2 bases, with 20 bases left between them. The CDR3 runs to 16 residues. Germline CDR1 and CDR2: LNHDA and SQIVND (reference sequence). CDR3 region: CASNSPGTQGNYGYTF. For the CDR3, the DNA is TGTGCCAGTAATTCTCCCGGGACGCAAGGAAACTATGGCTACACCTTC.

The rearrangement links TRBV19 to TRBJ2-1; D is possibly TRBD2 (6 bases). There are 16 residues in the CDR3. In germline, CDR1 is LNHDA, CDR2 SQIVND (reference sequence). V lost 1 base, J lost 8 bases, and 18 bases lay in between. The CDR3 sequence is CASSIVADPFVDEQFF. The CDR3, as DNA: TGTGCCAGTAGTATAGTAGCGGACCCTTTCGTCGATGAGCAGTTCTTC.

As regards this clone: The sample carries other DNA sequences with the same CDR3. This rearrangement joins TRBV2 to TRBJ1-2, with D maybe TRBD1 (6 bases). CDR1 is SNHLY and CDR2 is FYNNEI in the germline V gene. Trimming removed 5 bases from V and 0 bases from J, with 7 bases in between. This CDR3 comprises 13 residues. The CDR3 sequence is CASSSGANYGYTF. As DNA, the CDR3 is TGTGCCAGCAGTTCAGGGGCTAACTATGGCTACACCTTC.

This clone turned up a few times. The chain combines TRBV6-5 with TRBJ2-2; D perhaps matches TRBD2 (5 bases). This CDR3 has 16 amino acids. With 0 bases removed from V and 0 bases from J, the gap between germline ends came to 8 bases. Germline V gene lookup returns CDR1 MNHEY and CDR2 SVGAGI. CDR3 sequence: CASSYSRDANTGELFF. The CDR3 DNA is TGTGCCAGCAGTTACTCGAGGGATGCGAACACCGGGGAGCTGTTTTTT.

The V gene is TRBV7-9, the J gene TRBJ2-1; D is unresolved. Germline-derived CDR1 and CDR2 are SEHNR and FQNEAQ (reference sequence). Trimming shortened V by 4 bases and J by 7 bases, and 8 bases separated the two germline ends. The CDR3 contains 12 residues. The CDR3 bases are TGTGCCAGCAGCTCCGAAGGGAATGAGCAGTTCTTC. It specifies CASSSEGNEQFF. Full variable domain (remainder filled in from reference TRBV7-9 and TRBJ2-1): DTGVSQNPRHKITKRGQNVTFRCDPISEHNRLYWYRQTLGQGPEFLTYFQNEAQLEKSRLLSDRFSAERPKGSFSTLEIQRTEQGDSAMYLCASSSEGNEQFFGPGTRLTVL.

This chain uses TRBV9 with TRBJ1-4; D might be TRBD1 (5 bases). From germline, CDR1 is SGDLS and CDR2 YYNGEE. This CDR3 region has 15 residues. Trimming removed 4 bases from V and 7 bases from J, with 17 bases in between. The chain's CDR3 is CASSPNSGVGEKLFF. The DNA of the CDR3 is TGTGCCAGCAGCCCGAATTCGGGGGTGGGTGAAAAACTGTTTTTT.

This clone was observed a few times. The CDR3 coding sequence is TGTGCCACCAGCAGAGGAGGGGGGCGGGTGAACACTGAAGCTTTCTTT. Residues: CATSRGGGRVNTEAFF. The chain links TRBV15 to TRBJ1-1; D is perhaps TRBD1 (6 bases). Germline values: CDR1 LNHNV, CDR2 YYDKDF (reference sequence). The CDR3 covers 16 residues. V lost 1 base and J 0 bases, leaving 12 bases between the germline ends.

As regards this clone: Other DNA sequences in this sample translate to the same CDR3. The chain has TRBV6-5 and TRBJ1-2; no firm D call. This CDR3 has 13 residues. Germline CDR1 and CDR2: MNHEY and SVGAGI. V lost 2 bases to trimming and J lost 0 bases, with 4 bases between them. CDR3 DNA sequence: TGTGCCAGCAGTTACGGCACTAACTATGGCTACACCTTC. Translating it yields CASSYGTNYGYTF.

The DNA of the CDR3 is TGTGCCAGCAGTGAAGGGGGAGAACCCTATGGCTACACCTTC. This gives the protein CASSEGGEPYGYTF. The V gene is TRBV6-1, the J gene TRBJ1-2; D is uncertain. The length of the CDR3 is 14 residues. Per the germline V gene, CDR1 is MNHNS and CDR2 is SASEGT. The V and J ends lost 1 base and 4 bases respectively, with 10 bases between them.

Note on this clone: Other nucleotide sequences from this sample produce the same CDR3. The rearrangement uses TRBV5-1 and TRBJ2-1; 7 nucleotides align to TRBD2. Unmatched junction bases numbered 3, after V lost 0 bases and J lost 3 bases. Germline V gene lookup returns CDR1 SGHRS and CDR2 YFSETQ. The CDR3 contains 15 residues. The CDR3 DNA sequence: TGCGCCAGCAGCTTGGGGGCTAGCGGCTACAATGAGCAGTTCTTC. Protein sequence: CASSLGASGYNEQFF.

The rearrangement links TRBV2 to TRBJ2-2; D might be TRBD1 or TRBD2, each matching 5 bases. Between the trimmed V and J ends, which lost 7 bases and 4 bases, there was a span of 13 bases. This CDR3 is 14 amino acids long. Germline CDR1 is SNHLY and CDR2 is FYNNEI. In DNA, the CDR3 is TGTGCCAGCACCCGGTCGGGGCGCACCGGGGAGCTGTTTTTT. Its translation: CASTRSGRTGELFF.

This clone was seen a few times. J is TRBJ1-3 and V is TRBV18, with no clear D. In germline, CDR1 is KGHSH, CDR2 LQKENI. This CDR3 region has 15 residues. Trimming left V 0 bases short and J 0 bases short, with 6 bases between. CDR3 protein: CASSPPGRSGNTIYF. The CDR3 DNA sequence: TGTGCCAGCTCACCACCGGGCCGCTCTGGAAACACCATATATTTT.

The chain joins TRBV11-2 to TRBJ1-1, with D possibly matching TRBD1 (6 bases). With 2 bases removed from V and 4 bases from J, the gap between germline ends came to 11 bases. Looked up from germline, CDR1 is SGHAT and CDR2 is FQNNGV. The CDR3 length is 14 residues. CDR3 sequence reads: CASSLIRGGTEAFF. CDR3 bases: TGTGCCAGCAGCTTAATCAGGGGAGGCACTGAAGCTTTCTTT.

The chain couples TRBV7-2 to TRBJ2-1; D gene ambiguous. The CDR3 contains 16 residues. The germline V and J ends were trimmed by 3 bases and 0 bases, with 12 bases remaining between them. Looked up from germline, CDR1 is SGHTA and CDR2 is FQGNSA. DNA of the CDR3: TGTGCCAGCAGCTTTACCCAGGTTAGCTCCTACAATGAGCAGTTCTTC. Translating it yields CASSFTQVSSYNEQFF.